The 21 T cell receptor beta chains in this list originate from one sample, sequenced in a study of shared clonotypes between healthy human individuals. The protocol was immunoSEQ multiplex PCR, while the TCRdb copy is restricted to in-frame clones and leaves out a portion. The sample carries fewer than 3 million clones, less than 95% recorded once. Material for sequencing was naive CD4+ T cells from PBMCs. Described subset: CD45RA+ positively selected. The receptors originated from a man younger than 35 in good health. Some clones in this sample may be carry-over from other donors' samples.

The table lists this clone with a count of one. V usage is TRBV28 and J usage is TRBJ1-5; 7 bases are a match to TRBD1. The length of the CDR3 is 16 residues. Germline V gives CDR1 MDHEN, CDR2 SYDVKM. J lost 2 bases, V lost 3 bases, and 7 bases had no gene match. The DNA for the CDR3 is TGTGCCAGCAGTTTTCGACAGGGAGTGGGCAATCAGCCCCAGCATTTT. It encodes CASSFRQGVGNQPQHF.

V gene TRBV28 combines with J gene TRBJ2-2; a weak D match, TRBD1 (6 bases). The V end lost 9 bases, the J end lost 0 bases, and 11 bases lay between the germline ends. The CDR3 totals 14 residues. The germline V gene has CDR1 MDHEN and CDR2 SYDVKM. The CDR3: CASGTPANTGELFF. The CDR3 DNA follows: TGTGCCAGTGGGACACCCGCGAACACCGGGGAGCTGTTTTTT.

The gene calls are TRBV10-1 and TRBJ2-1; D is ambiguous. Trimming shortened V by 0 bases and J by 10 bases, and 7 bases separated the two germline ends. The CDR3 sequence is 12 residues long. Germline-derived CDR1 and CDR2 are WNHNN and SYGVQD (reference sequence). CDR3: CASSESVAEQFF. Here the CDR3 DNA reads TGCGCCAGCAGTGAGTCAGTAGCCGAGCAGTTCTTC.

This clone was detected only once. The chain links TRBV7-2 to TRBJ2-7; TRBD1 aligns across 8 bases. The CDR3 runs 15 residues. The V segment lost 1 base and the J segment 6 bases; nucleotides outside the gene matches: 8. Germline-derived CDR1 and CDR2 are SGHTA and FQGNSA. The CDR3 sequence is CASSLVGQGVSEQYF. CDR3 nucleotides: TGTGCCAGCAGCTTAGTAGGACAGGGAGTCTCCGAGCAGTACTTC.

This clone appeared once. The CDR3 protein is CASSPWWGGEDSYEQYF. CDR3 nucleotides: TGTGCCAGCAGTCCCTGGTGGGGGGGCGAGGACTCCTACGAGCAGTACTTC. V is TRBV28 and J is TRBJ2-7, with D possibly matching TRBD2 (7 bases). The CDR3 is 17 amino acids. Between the trimmed V and J ends, which lost 5 bases and 0 bases, there was a span of 20 bases. CDR1 MDHEN and CDR2 SYDVKM come from the germline V gene.

As DNA, the CDR3 is TGTGCCTGGAGTACCCGGGGGACCCAGTACTTC. It specifies CAWSTRGTQYF. This chain uses TRBV30 with TRBJ2-5, with D maybe TRBD2 (5 bases). This CDR3 comprises 11 residues. Germline V gene data show CDR1 as GTSNPN and CDR2 as SVGIG (reference sequence). V was trimmed by 2 bases and J by 7 bases, leaving 8 bases between them.

This chain links TRBV6-1 with TRBJ2-3; TRBD1 agrees at 7 bases. The germline V gene has CDR1 MNHNS and CDR2 SASEGT. The ends lost 4 bases at V and 3 bases at J; junction bases unmatched: 4. CDR3 size: 14 residues. This CDR3 reads CASSATGRTDTQYF. Written as DNA, the CDR3 is TGTGCCAGCAGTGCGACAGGGCGGACAGATACGCAGTATTTT.

As for this clone: This sample also contains other DNA sequences that code for the same CDR3. The chain is built from TRBV2 and TRBJ2-2; no clear D gene. The CDR3 totals 11 residues. V was trimmed by 11 bases and J by 5 bases, leaving 9 bases between them. Germline V gene data show CDR1 as SNHLY and CDR2 as FYNNEI. CDR3 region: CASGRTGELFF. DNA for the CDR3: TGTGCCTCCGGGCGGACCGGGGAGCTGTTTTTT.

This rearrangement joins TRBV30 to TRBJ2-4; D possibly corresponds to TRBD1 (5 bases). From germline, CDR1 is GTSNPN and CDR2 SVGIG (reference sequence). V was cut by 7 bases and J by 6 bases, with 10 bases left in between. The CDR3 sequence is 11 residues long. The CDR3 nucleotides are TGTGCCTCCGACAGTTTAAACATTCAGTACTTC. Translation gives CASDSLNIQYF.

V gene TRBV28 combines with J gene TRBJ2-6, with a tentative D call TRBD1 (6 bases). Per the germline V gene, CDR1 is MDHEN and CDR2 is SYDVKM. V gave up 5 bases and J gave up 2 bases, with 7 bases separating them. The CDR3 runs 14 residues. The CDR3 coding sequence is TGTGCCAGCAGTCCAGGGGCTGGGGCCAACGTCCTGACTTTC. Protein product: CASSPGAGANVLTF.

This clone was recorded once. The chain has TRBV9 and TRBJ1-2; TRBD1 matches 7 bases. With 0 bases clipped from V and 4 bases from J, the junction kept 6 bases outside the gene matches. This CDR3 is built from 15 residues. The germline CDR1 and CDR2 sequences are SGDLS and YYNGEE. The CDR3 DNA is TGTGCCAGCAGCGTAGAATCCAGGGGGGCCTATGGCTACACCTTC. It is translated as CASSVESRGAYGYTF.

This sequence joins TRBV15 and TRBJ2-7; the D is unclear. Trimming shortened V by 0 bases and J by 4 bases, and 13 bases separated the two germline ends. The CDR3 length is 15 residues. Germline values: CDR1 LNHNV, CDR2 YYDKDF (reference sequence). The CDR3 nucleotides read TGTGCCACCAGCAGAGATCTGGTGGTTACGTACGAGCAGTACTTC. Protein sequence: CATSRDLVVTYEQYF.

This chain connects TRBV4-3 to TRBJ1-5, with D perhaps TRBD1 (5 bases). Trimming shortened V by 1 base and J by 0 bases, and 19 bases separated the two germline ends. Germline V lookup: CDR1 LGHNA, CDR2 YSLEER. The CDR3 is made up of 19 amino acids. The CDR3 region is CASSQGWNGIGGSNQPQHF. The CDR3 DNA reads TGCGCCAGCAGCCAAGGCTGGAACGGCATTGGGGGTAGCAATCAGCCCCAGCATTTT.

The rearrangement uses TRBV28 and TRBJ2-3, with a weak D call TRBD1 (7 bases). Trimming took off 5 bases at V and 0 bases at J, with 15 bases between the two ends. The CDR3 has 16 residues. Germline V CDR1 and CDR2: MDHEN, SYDVKM. The CDR3 DNA sequence: TGTGCCAGCAGTCCACAGGGGAGGTCTAGCACAGATACGCAGTATTTT. The encoded protein is CASSPQGRSSTDTQYF.

Here the CDR3 DNA reads TGTGCCAGCAGCTCCCGAACGGGACACCTCACCGGGGAGCTGTTTTTT. It translates to CASSSRTGHLTGELFF. V usage is TRBV7-3 and J usage is TRBJ2-2; D possibly corresponds to TRBD1 (6 bases). Between the trimmed V and J ends, which lost 4 bases and 4 bases, there was a span of 16 bases. Germline V gene lookup returns CDR1 SGHTA and CDR2 FQGTGA. This CDR3 is 16 amino acids long.

This clone was detected once. Additional DNA sequences in this sample encode the identical CDR3. This chain connects TRBV29-1 to TRBJ2-3; D remains ambiguous. CDR3 length equals 13 residues. V lost 4 bases and J 2 bases, leaving 10 bases between the germline ends. Germline V gene lookup returns CDR1 SQVTM and CDR2 ANQGSEA. CDR3 residues: CSVAGLITDTQYF. CDR3 DNA: TGCAGCGTTGCCGGGCTGATCACAGATACGCAGTATTTT.

This chain links TRBV5-1 with TRBJ2-5; a weak D match, TRBD2 (6 bases). The J call could be wrong; TRBJ2-7 is a better fit for the DNA end. Germline loops: CDR1 SGHRS, CDR2 YFSETQ. The CDR3 consists of 14 residues. The DNA of the CDR3 is TGCGCCAGCAGCTTGGAAGTCGCGGGGTACGAGCAGTACTTC. This encodes CASSLEVAGYEQYF.

On this clone itself: At the DNA level, this CDR3 is encoded by other sequences in the same sample as well. CDR3 sequence reads: CASSRSGRAYEQYF. CDR3 in DNA: TGTGCCAGTAGTAGATCGGGCAGGGCCTACGAGCAGTACTTC. This chain uses TRBV19 with TRBJ2-7; possibly TRBD1 for D (5 bases). Germline CDR1 reads LNHDA; CDR2 reads SQIVND (reference sequence). V was shortened by 4 bases and J by 2 bases, with 12 bases between the two germline ends. CDR3 length: 14 residues. Using reference TRBV19 and TRBJ2-7 for the parts outside the CDR3, the full variable domain is DGGITQSPKYLFRKEGQNVTLSCEQNLNHDAMYWYRQDPGQGLRLIYYSQIVNDFQKGDIAEGYSVSREKKESFPLTVTSAQKNPTAFYLCASSRSGRAYEQYFGPGTRLTVT.

This clone was observed once. The chain links TRBV1 to TRBJ2-1. TRBV1 is recorded as a pseudogene. This CDR3 comprises 17 residues. The CDR3, as DNA: TGCACCAGCAGCCAAGATAGGCACGGTTTCTACTACAATGAGCAGTTCTTC. Translating it yields CTSSQDRHGFYYNEQFF.

The genes are TRBV7-9 and TRBJ2-7; 7 bases fit TRBD2. Per germline, CDR1 SEHNR and CDR2 FQNEAQ (reference sequence). This CDR3 contains 15 residues. V trimming: 4 bases; J trimming: 2 bases; junction bases outside the gene matches: 8. The CDR3 sequence is CASSWTGGSTYEQYF. Written as DNA, the CDR3 is TGTGCCAGCAGCTGGACGGGGGGATCAACCTACGAGCAGTACTTC. The variable domain in full, completed from reference TRBV7-9 and TRBJ2-7, reads DTGVSQNPRHKITKRGQNVTFRCDPISEHNRLYWYRQTLGQGPEFLTYFQNEAQLEKSRLLSDRFSAERPKGSFSTLEIQRTEQGDSAMYLCASSWTGGSTYEQYFGPGTRLTVT.

The J gene is TRBJ2-2, the V gene TRBV21-1; the table calls TRBD2, which could not be checked here. TRBV21-1 is a pseudogene. The CDR3 extends over 15 amino acids. CDR3 coding DNA: TGTGCCATAAATTCTAGCGGGAGTATCACCGGGGAGCTGTTTTTT. Translated, it gives CAINSSGSITGELFF.